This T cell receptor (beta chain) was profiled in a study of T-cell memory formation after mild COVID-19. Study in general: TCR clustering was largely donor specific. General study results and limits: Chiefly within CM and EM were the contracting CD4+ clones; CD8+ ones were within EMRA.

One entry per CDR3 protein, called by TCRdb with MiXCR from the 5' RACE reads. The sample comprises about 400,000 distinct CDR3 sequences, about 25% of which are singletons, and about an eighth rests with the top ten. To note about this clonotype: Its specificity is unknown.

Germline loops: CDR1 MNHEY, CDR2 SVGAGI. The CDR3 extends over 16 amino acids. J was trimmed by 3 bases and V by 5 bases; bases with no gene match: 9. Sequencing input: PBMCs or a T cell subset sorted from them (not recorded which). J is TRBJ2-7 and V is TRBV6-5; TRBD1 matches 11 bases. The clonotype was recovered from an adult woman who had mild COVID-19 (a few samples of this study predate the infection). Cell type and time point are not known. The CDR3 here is CASSTAGTGGYYEQYF. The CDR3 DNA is TGTGCCAGCAGTACCGCCGGGACAGGGGGTTACTACGAGCAGTACTTC.